Presented here are 32 T cell receptor beta chains from one specimen sequenced in a study of blood T cells in healthy people across ages. With a J-beta primer mix and a sample-barcoded 5' primer, a second PCR ran about 6 to 11 cycles. TCRdb reanalysed the 5' RACE reads using MiXCR and keeps one entry per CDR3 protein. The sample holds about 830,000 distinct CDR3 sequences, more than 45% seen once. Sequencing was done on a sample of blood. The receptors derive from a man aged 25 to 40 in good health.

Details on this clonotype: The junction differs from germline at one of its ends, possibly a read error. This chain connects TRBV6-5 to TRBJ1-2; tentatively, D is TRBD1 (5 bases). From germline, CDR1 is MNHEY and CDR2 SVGAGI. This CDR3 is built from 13 residues. CDR3 loop: CTSKGGPGGGYTF. In nucleotides, the CDR3 is TGTACCAGCAAAGGCGGACCCGGGGGAGGCTACACCTTC.

This clonotype has more than one count but fewer than ten. The V and J genes are TRBV11-2 and TRBJ2-5, with TRBD1 matching over 10 bases. The ends lost 5 bases at V and 5 bases at J; junction bases unmatched: 8. The CDR3 runs 15 residues. Looked up from germline, CDR1 is SGHAT and CDR2 is FQNNGV. The chain's CDR3 is CASSKKTGGWETQYF. The CDR3, as DNA: TGTGCCAGCAGCAAGAAGACAGGGGGCTGGGAGACCCAGTACTTC. The variable domain in full, with the rest retrieved from reference TRBV11-2 and TRBJ2-5, is EAGVAQSPRYKIIEKRQSVAFWCNPISGHATLYWYQQILGQGPKLLIQFQNNGVVDDSQLPKDRFSAERLKGVDSTLKIQPAKLEDSAVYLCASSKKTGGWETQYFGPGTRLLVL.

The chain combines TRBV27 with TRBJ1-2; 7 bases are a match to TRBD1. CDR1 MNHEY and CDR2 SMNVEV come from the germline V gene (reference sequence). The CDR3 is made up of 13 amino acids. Trimming at V came to 5 bases and at J to 4 bases, leaving 4 bases not matched to a gene. CDR3 in DNA: TGTGCCAGCAGTGCCTGGGACAGCTATGGCTACACCTTC. It translates to CASSAWDSYGYTF.

This clonotype was found a few times. V usage is TRBV20-1 and J usage is TRBJ2-7; TRBD2 matches 10 bases. The J call is doubtful: the DNA matches TRBJ2-5 better. CDR1 is DFQATT, CDR2 SNEGSKA, per germline (reference sequence). The CDR3 has 15 amino acids. This CDR3 is CSAVVAGGDGETQYF. The DNA of the CDR3 is TGCAGTGCCGTTGTAGCGGGAGGAGACGGGGAGACCCAGTACTTC.

This chain joins TRBV12-3 or TRBV12-4 and TRBJ1-2, with 9 bases matching TRBD1. The CDR3 has 13 residues. V was pared by 6 bases and J by 13 bases, with 12 bases of the junction left unmatched. CDR3 in amino acids: CASRGTGIGWCTF. CDR3 in DNA: TGTGCCAGCAGGGGGACAGGGATTGGATGGTGCACCTTC.

This sequence joins TRBV2 and TRBJ2-1, with 7 bases identical to TRBD2. J gave up 4 bases and V 2 bases, and 5 bases lay outside the gene matches. Germline CDR1 and CDR2: SNHLY and FYNNEI. The CDR3 has 15 amino acids. In nucleotides, the CDR3 is TGTGCCAGCAGTGAACTAGCGGACATTTACAATGAGCAGTTCTTC. Protein: CASSELADIYNEQFF.

Only a few counts were recorded for this clonotype. The V and J genes are TRBV29-1 and TRBJ2-3; tentatively, D is TRBD1 or TRBD2 (5 bases each). Trimming removed 8 bases at V and 3 bases at J, with 18 bases between. This CDR3 has 14 amino acids. CDR1 and CDR2 (germline): SQVTM, ANQGSEA. CDR3 sequence: CSSGWGRQTDTQYF. The CDR3 DNA reads TGCAGCTCTGGTTGGGGGAGACAAACAGATACGCAGTATTTT.

This clonotype was recorded at least ten times. Its ends do not fully match the called genes, so a read error is possible. The chain recombines TRBV7-9 with TRBJ2-1; D unresolved. The CDR3 is made up of 15 amino acids. Germline V gives CDR1 SEHNR, CDR2 FQNEAQ (reference sequence). CDR3 nucleotides: TGCGCCAGCAGCCCTGGACGTAGCTCCTACAATGAGCAGTTCTTC. It codes for CASSPGRSSYNEQFF. The full variable domain, with the rest looked up from reference TRBV7-9 and TRBJ2-1, is DTGVSQNPRHKITKRGQNVTFRCDPISEHNRLYWYRQTLGQGPEFLTYFQNEAQLEKSRLLSDRFSAERPKGSFSTLEIQRTEQGDSAMYLCASSPGRSSYNEQFFGPGTRLTVL.

CDR3 region: CASSYVMTKNIQYF. The CDR3 nucleotides are TGTGCCAGCAGTTACGTGATGACCAAAAACATTCAGTACTTC. This sequence joins TRBV6-5 and TRBJ2-4; D remains unclear. Germline CDR1 MNHEY, CDR2 SVGAGI. This CDR3 spans 14 amino acids. Deletions cut 2 bases from V and 2 bases from J, with 7 bases between.

The V gene is TRBV3-1, the J gene TRBJ2-7; D gene unclear. Germline V CDR1 and CDR2: LGHDT, YNNKEL (reference sequence). With 4 bases removed from V and 3 bases from J, the gap between germline ends came to 10 bases. The CDR3 contains 13 residues. This chain's CDR3 is CASSPAPIYEQYF. The CDR3 DNA follows: TGTGCCAGCAGCCCCGCACCGATCTACGAGCAGTACTTC.

This clonotype was recorded a few times. The chain employs TRBV28 and TRBJ2-6; TRBD2 might be the D (5 bases). Trimming removed 6 bases at V and 1 base at J, with 13 bases between. The CDR3 has 16 residues. CDR1 and CDR2 from the germline V gene are MDHEN and SYDVKM. This CDR3 is CASSSLRGSGANVLTF. Written as DNA, the CDR3 is TGTGCCAGCAGCTCACTCCGGGGATCTGGGGCCAACGTCCTGACTTTC. Full variable domain (missing parts from reference TRBV28 and TRBJ2-6): DVKVTQSSRYLVKRTGEKVFLECVQDMDHENMFWYRQDPGLGLRLIYFSYDVKMKEKGDIPEGYSVSREKKERFSLILESASTNQTSMYLCASSSLRGSGANVLTFGAGSRLTVL.

This CDR3 reads CASRLDRTGELFF. CDR3 nucleotides: TGTGCCAGCAGACTCGACCGAACCGGGGAGCTGTTTTTT. V and J are TRBV2 and TRBJ2-2; unclear D gene. Germline-derived CDR1 and CDR2 are SNHLY and FYNNEI. V was pared by 6 bases and J by 5 bases, with 10 bases between. The CDR3 covers 13 residues.

The count of this clonotype is one. The rearrangement joins TRBV10-3 to TRBJ2-7; no clear D. Trimming removed 6 bases at V and 0 bases at J, with 9 bases between. This CDR3 has 13 residues. In germline, CDR1 is ENHRY, CDR2 SYGVKD. The CDR3 region is CAISTANSYEQYF. CDR3 DNA sequence: TGTGCCATCAGCACAGCTAACTCCTACGAGCAGTACTTC.

The V and J genes are TRBV7-2 and TRBJ2-5; no definite D call. Germline V gene lookup returns CDR1 SGHTA and CDR2 FQGNSA. The germline V and J ends were trimmed by 5 bases and 5 bases, with 18 bases remaining between them. The CDR3 runs 15 residues. For the CDR3, the DNA is TGTGCCAGCAGCGTCATCTCCAGCAGGTCGGAGACCCAGTACTTC. Its translation is CASSVISSRSETQYF. Combining the CDR3 with reference TRBV7-2 and TRBJ2-5 gives the whole variable domain GAGVSQSPSNKVTEKGKDVELRCDPISGHTALYWYRQSLGQGLEFLIYFQGNSAPDKSGLPSDRFSAERTGGSVSTLTIQRTQQEDSAVYLCASSVISSRSETQYFGPGTRLLVL.

This clonotype was counted only a few times. The chain employs TRBV20-1 and TRBJ2-3; D is perhaps TRBD2 (5 bases). Trimming removed 2 bases from V and 3 bases from J, with 15 bases in between. Germline V gene data show CDR1 as DFQATT and CDR2 as SNEGSKA (reference sequence). CDR3 size: 15 residues. This CDR3 is CSARPTKRTTDTQYF. Written as DNA, the CDR3 is TGCAGTGCTAGACCGACTAAACGTACAACAGATACGCAGTATTTT.

The rearrangement uses TRBV7-8 and TRBJ2-2, with 8 bases fitting TRBD1. CDR1 is SGHVS and CDR2 is FQNEAQ in the germline V gene. This CDR3 comprises 17 residues. J gave up 4 bases and V 3 bases, and 10 bases lay outside the gene matches. DNA of the CDR3: TGTGCCAGCAGCTTTTCCGACAGGGGCGCCAGCACCGGGGAGCTGTTTTTT. This encodes CASSFSDRGASTGELFF.

The gene calls are TRBV5-1 and TRBJ2-7, with D tentatively TRBD2 (6 bases). Germline V gene data show CDR1 as SGHRS and CDR2 as YFSETQ. The CDR3 contains 16 residues. Trimming cost V 0 bases and J 1 base, with 14 bases left between them. The CDR3 DNA reads as TGCGCCAGCAGCTTGGCCTCGCCAGGGAGGTCCTACGAGCAGTACTTC. It yields the protein CASSLASPGRSYEQYF.

A few counts support this clonotype. This sequence joins TRBV3-1 and TRBJ2-3, with D tentatively TRBD2 (5 bases). Trimming left V 6 bases short and J 9 bases short, with 28 bases between. The CDR3 length is 17 residues. Germline V gene sequence: CDR1 LGHDT, CDR2 YNNKEL (reference sequence). The CDR3 protein is CASSLVQSGSLLRTQYF. In nucleotides, the CDR3 is TGTGCCAGCAGTCTCGTCCAGAGCGGATCCCTTTTGAGGACGCAGTATTTT.

There are a few counts of this clonotype. The chain carries TRBV13 and TRBJ2-1; D might be TRBD2 (6 bases). The germline V gene encodes CDR1 PRHDT and CDR2 FYEKMQ (reference sequence). The CDR3 length is 14 residues. V was shortened by 1 base and J by 6 bases, with 10 bases between the two germline ends. The CDR3: CASSLVGRINEQFF. The CDR3 DNA sequence: TGTGCCAGCAGCTTAGTTGGGAGGATCAATGAGCAGTTCTTC.

This clonotype was observed many times. The rearrangement uses TRBV7-2 and TRBJ2-5; 8 bases match TRBD2. The germline CDR1 and CDR2 sequences are SGHTA and FQGNSA. This CDR3 has 14 residues. Trimming at V came to 5 bases and at J to 2 bases, leaving 4 bases not matched to a gene. The CDR3 region is CASSIQRGQETQYF. The CDR3 bases are TGTGCCAGCAGCATCCAGCGGGGGCAAGAGACCCAGTACTTC. Complete variable domain (other parts from reference TRBV7-2 and TRBJ2-5): GAGVSQSPSNKVTEKGKDVELRCDPISGHTALYWYRQSLGQGLEFLIYFQGNSAPDKSGLPSDRFSAERTGGSVSTLTIQRTQQEDSAVYLCASSIQRGQETQYFGPGTRLLVL.

CDR3 nucleotide sequence: TGTGCCAGCAGAACCGGGACAGGGGTCTACGAGCAGTACTTC. Translated, it gives CASRTGTGVYEQYF. The V gene is TRBV6-6, the J gene TRBJ2-4; 10 positions agree with TRBD1. The end of the DNA is better explained by TRBJ2-7, so the J call may be wrong. Germline values: CDR1 MNHNY, CDR2 SVGAGI (reference sequence). CDR3 size: 14 residues.

This chain uses TRBV5-5 with TRBJ2-5; possibly TRBD1 or TRBD2 for D (5 bases each). This CDR3 spans 13 amino acids. V was trimmed by 7 bases and J by 5 bases, leaving 15 bases between them. Germline V CDR1 and CDR2: SGHKS, YYEKEE (reference sequence). CDR3 nucleotides: TGTGCCAGCGCCCTTGTGGGGGAGGAGACCCAGTACTTC. It codes for CASALVGEETQYF.

CDR3 region: CSARPGAVFYEQYF. The CDR3 nucleotides read TGCAGTGCTCGTCCCGGGGCAGTTTTCTACGAGCAGTACTTC. V usage is TRBV20-1 and J usage is TRBJ2-7, with D possibly called TRBD1 or TRBD2 (5 bases each). Germline V lookup: CDR1 DFQATT, CDR2 SNEGSKA (reference sequence). V lost 5 bases to trimming and J lost 3 bases, with 17 bases between them. CDR3 size: 14 residues.

The J gene is TRBJ2-7, the V gene TRBV30; TRBD2 matches 8 bases. The J call is doubtful: the DNA matches TRBJ2-5 better. Germline values: CDR1 GTSNPN, CDR2 SVGIG (reference sequence). This CDR3 comprises 12 residues. This CDR3 is CAWGGGHETQYF. DNA for the CDR3: TGTGCCTGGGGCGGGGGGCACGAGACCCAGTACTTC.

V gene TRBV7-9 combines with J gene TRBJ2-7, with D possibly TRBD1 on 6 matching bases. V shed 2 bases and J shed 4 bases, with 12 bases lying between them. CDR1 and CDR2 (germline): SEHNR, FQNEAQ (reference sequence). The CDR3 consists of 14 residues. The CDR3 DNA reads as TGTGCCAGCAGCTTATCAGGGGCCGGGTACGAGCAGTACTTC. This gives the protein CASSLSGAGYEQYF.

This chain links TRBV7-2 with TRBJ2-1; 7 nucleotides align to TRBD2. Germline CDR1 and CDR2: SGHTA and FQGNSA. The CDR3 has 15 residues. The J segment lost 7 bases and the V segment lost 7 bases, leaving 13 bases of the junction unmatched. CDR3 sequence (DNA): TGTGCCAGCACTCCCGGCGGGGGTTTGAGAAATGAGCAGTTCTTC. This encodes CASTPGGGLRNEQFF. The whole variable domain, filled in from reference TRBV7-2 and TRBJ2-1, reads GAGVSQSPSNKVTEKGKDVELRCDPISGHTALYWYRQSLGQGLEFLIYFQGNSAPDKSGLPSDRFSAERTGGSVSTLTIQRTQQEDSAVYLCASTPGGGLRNEQFFGPGTRLTVL.

V is TRBV6-5 and J is TRBJ2-1, with 7 bases that match TRBD2. The germline V gene encodes CDR1 MNHEY and CDR2 SVGAGI. CDR3 length: 12 amino acids. V dropped 8 bases and J dropped 8; count of bases not matched to a gene: 6. The CDR3: CASRGDSDEQFF. The DNA for the CDR3 is TGTGCCAGCCGGGGGGATAGCGATGAGCAGTTCTTC.

The chain recombines TRBV20-1 with TRBJ2-2; 9 positions agree with TRBD2. Germline CDR1 DFQATT, CDR2 SNEGSKA (reference sequence). The CDR3 length is 14 residues. The ends lost 1 base at V and 7 bases at J; junction bases unmatched: 4. The CDR3: CSARARLAVGELFF. For the CDR3, the DNA is TGCAGTGCTAGAGCCCGACTAGCGGTCGGGGAGCTGTTTTTT.

The chain couples TRBV11-1 to TRBJ2-1; D gene uncertain. With 5 bases removed from V and 9 bases from J, the gap between germline ends came to 14 bases. Germline values: CDR1 SGHAT, CDR2 FQDESV (reference sequence). The CDR3 has 13 amino acids. The chain's CDR3 is CASSPRSLGEQFF. In DNA, the CDR3 is TGTGCCAGCAGCCCCCGGTCCCTAGGTGAGCAGTTCTTC.

This clonotype has a handful of counts. This chain uses TRBV13 with TRBJ2-5; 7 positions match TRBD1. CDR3 length: 15 residues. Germline-derived CDR1 and CDR2 are PRHDT and FYEKMQ (reference sequence). V shed 6 bases, J shed 1 base, and the junction held 8 bases outside the gene matches. CDR3 sequence reads: CASSKRGTVQETQYF. In DNA, the CDR3 is TGTGCCAGCAGTAAAAGGGGGACAGTCCAAGAGACCCAGTACTTC.

This chain connects TRBV6-2 or TRBV6-3 to TRBJ2-5; TRBD2 matches at 13 bases. Germline V gene sequence: CDR1 MNHEY, CDR2 SVGEGT. Trimming took 6 bases from V and 8 from J; bases not matched to a gene: 6. The CDR3 is 14 amino acids. The CDR3: CASRLRLAGGTQYF. The CDR3 DNA is TGTGCCAGCAGACTGAGACTAGCGGGAGGCACCCAGTACTTC.

The rearrangement links TRBV12-3 or TRBV12-4 to TRBJ2-2, with 7 nucleotides matching TRBD2. V was pared by 6 bases and J by 5 bases, with 3 bases of the junction left unmatched. This CDR3 region has 13 residues. The CDR3 bases are TGTGCCAGCAGGGGAGGGTGGACCGGGGAGCTGTTTTTT. It encodes CASRGGWTGELFF.